The 19 T cell receptor beta chains reported below all come from one sample, sequenced in a study of tissue T cells after allogeneic stem cell transplantation. The data were produced by immunoSEQ multiplex PCR, yet TCRdb's version contains in-frame clones alone and is incomplete. The sample records fewer than 8,000 clones, about three quarters being singletons. This sample comprised tissue from the rectum, obtained at autopsy. Every receptor here comes from a woman aged 18-55 years with breast cancer.

This clone appeared a single time. The CDR3 region is CASNLMWGGDQPQHF. The CDR3 DNA follows: TGTGCCAGCAACCTCATGTGGGGAGGTGATCAGCCCCAGCATTTT. The J gene is TRBJ1-5, the V gene TRBV7-2; D uncertain. The germline V gene encodes CDR1 SGHTA and CDR2 FQGNSA. The V end was cut by 7 bases, the J end by 5 bases, with 18 bases between. The CDR3 contains 15 residues. Looking up the rest from reference TRBV7-2 and TRBJ1-5 gives the full variable domain: GAGVSQSPSNKVTEKGKDVELRCDPISGHTALYWYRQSLGQGLEFLIYFQGNSAPDKSGLPSDRFSAERTGGSVSTLTIQRTQQEDSAVYLCASNLMWGGDQPQHFGDGTRLSIL.

This chain connects TRBV11-2 to TRBJ2-1; 12 bases fit TRBD2. The CDR3 sequence is 15 residues long. V shed 5 bases and J 7 bases; nucleotides not matched to a gene: 6. Per the germline V gene, CDR1 is SGHAT and CDR2 is FQNNGV. CDR3 in DNA: TGTGCCAGCAGCGGGGGACTAGCGGGTTATAATGAGCAGTTCTTC. This codes for CASSGGLAGYNEQFF.

The rearrangement links TRBV29-1 to TRBJ2-5; no clear D gene. Trimming left V 7 bases short and J 5 bases short, with 14 bases between. Germline CDR1 and CDR2: SQVTM and ANQGSEA. This CDR3 is built from 12 residues. The CDR3 DNA reads TGCAGCGATCAGCCGGCTACCGAGACCCAGTACTTC. Encoded protein: CSDQPATETQYF.

The CDR3 DNA follows: TGTGCCACCAGAGGTCGGCGGAACACCGGGGAGCTGTTTTTT. It is translated as CATRGRRNTGELFF. The chain combines TRBV24-1 with TRBJ2-2; no firm D call. The CDR3 loop spans 14 amino acids. V dropped 7 bases and J dropped 1 base, with 9 bases sitting between them. Germline V CDR1 and CDR2: KGHDR, SFDVKD.

The rearrangement links TRBV5-1 to TRBJ2-7, with 7 bases lining up with TRBD1. The CDR3 contains 15 residues. In germline, CDR1 is SGHRS, CDR2 YFSETQ. V lost 2 bases to trimming and J lost 4 bases; unmatched junction nucleotides: 9. The CDR3: CASSLDRAVSYEQYF. In DNA form, the CDR3 reads TGCGCCAGCAGCTTAGACAGGGCCGTCTCTTACGAGCAGTACTTC. Full variable domain (rest looked up from reference TRBV5-1 and TRBJ2-7): KAGVTQTPRYLIKTRGQQVTLSCSPISGHRSVSWYQQTPGQGLQFLFEYFSETQRNKGNFPGRFSGRQFSNSRSEMNVSTLELGDSALYLCASSLDRAVSYEQYFGPGTRLTVT.

The gene calls are TRBV2 and TRBJ1-6, with 7 positions matching TRBD1. This CDR3 comprises 13 residues. V dropped 6 bases and J dropped 9; count of bases not matched to a gene: 5. Germline V lookup: CDR1 SNHLY, CDR2 FYNNEI. CDR3 residues: CASRTGLSSPLHF. The CDR3 coding sequence is TGTGCCAGCAGGACAGGGCTCAGTTCACCCCTCCACTTT.

This clone showed up just once. The genes are TRBV7-2 and TRBJ2-1; D perhaps matches TRBD2 (7 bases). With 0 bases removed from V and 9 bases from J, the gap between germline ends came to 15 bases. CDR1 and CDR2 (germline): SGHTA, FQGNSA. The CDR3 covers 15 residues. Here the CDR3 reads CASSLAGGQVSEQFF. DNA of the CDR3: TGTGCCAGCAGCTTAGCGGGGGGGCAGGTGAGTGAGCAGTTCTTC.

V is TRBV5-1 and J is TRBJ2-5; D is possibly TRBD2 (5 bases). The CDR3 totals 14 residues. Trimming removed 6 bases from V and 2 bases from J, with 14 bases in between. Germline CDR1 reads SGHRS; CDR2 reads YFSETQ. The CDR3 spells CASTRGQKQETQYF. The CDR3 DNA is TGCGCCAGCACCAGAGGGCAAAAACAAGAGACCCAGTACTTC.

The chain links TRBV9 to TRBJ2-2; D gene ambiguous. This CDR3 has 13 amino acids. Germline values: CDR1 SGDLS, CDR2 YYNGEE. V was shortened by 1 base and J by 5 bases, with 6 bases between the two germline ends. CDR3 loop: CASSVLGTGELFF. The CDR3 DNA sequence: TGTGCCAGCAGCGTATTAGGGACCGGGGAGCTGTTTTTT.

The chain joins TRBV19 to TRBJ2-1; D might be TRBD2 (6 bases). CDR1 is LNHDA and CDR2 is SQIVND in the germline V gene (reference sequence). CDR3 length: 15 amino acids. Trimming took 4 bases from V and 7 from J, leaving 17 bases between them. The CDR3 reads CASSKWEDDVNEQFF. CDR3 coding DNA: TGTGCCAGTAGTAAGTGGGAGGATGATGTAAATGAGCAGTTCTTC. Drawing the rest from reference TRBV19 and TRBJ2-1, the complete variable domain is DGGITQSPKYLFRKEGQNVTLSCEQNLNHDAMYWYRQDPGQGLRLIYYSQIVNDFQKGDIAEGYSVSREKKESFPLTVTSAQKNPTAFYLCASSKWEDDVNEQFFGPGTRLTVL.

This clone appeared a few times. V and J are TRBV19 and TRBJ1-2; 10 bases align to TRBD1. The V gene end was trimmed by 4 bases and the J gene end by 6 bases; junction bases not matched to a gene: 14. Per germline, CDR1 LNHDA and CDR2 SQIVND (reference sequence). The CDR3 spans 17 residues. The CDR3 region has the DNA TGTGCCAGTAGTACCCTACCGGGACAGGGGACCCCCAATGGCTACACCTTC. Amino acid sequence: CASSTLPGQGTPNGYTF.

The V and J genes are TRBV12-3 or TRBV12-4 and TRBJ2-5; tentative D call: TRBD1 (5 bases). The CDR3 is 12 amino acids. V lost 8 bases, J lost 2 bases, and 9 bases lay in between. In nucleotides, the CDR3 is TGTGCCAGCTCCAGGGTGCAAGAGACCCAGTACTTC. This gives the protein CASSRVQETQYF.

In its sample, this clone was seen a few times. The chain uses TRBV7-6 and TRBJ2-2; TRBD2 aligns across 10 bases. The CDR3 covers 17 residues. Germline V gives CDR1 SGHVS, CDR2 FNYEAQ. Trimming cost V 2 bases and J 1 base; bases outside gene matches: 4. The DNA for the CDR3 is TGTGCCAGCAGCTTAAAAGGACTAGCGGTGAACACCGGGGAGCTGTTTTTT. Encoded protein: CASSLKGLAVNTGELFF.

This chain connects TRBV6-5 to TRBJ1-1, with no clear D. In germline, CDR1 is MNHEY, CDR2 SVGAGI. Trimming left V 4 bases short and J 2 bases short, with 11 bases between. The CDR3 consists of 14 residues. Here the CDR3 reads CASSSPPSNTEAFF. The CDR3 DNA sequence: TGTGCCAGCAGTTCCCCCCCATCTAACACTGAAGCTTTCTTT.

A single count supports this clone. The rearrangement links TRBV29-1 to TRBJ2-5; perhaps TRBD1 as D (6 bases). The CDR3 has 13 residues. The V end lost 6 bases, the J end lost 4 bases, and 15 bases lay between the germline ends. Germline V CDR1 and CDR2: SQVTM, ANQGSEA. The CDR3 nucleotides are TGCAGCGTGGGACACCATGGAGGAGAGACCCAGTACTTC. Its translation: CSVGHHGGETQYF.

The CDR3 nucleotides read TGTGCCAGCAGTTTATCCAGGGATGAAGGCGAGCAGTACTTC. Amino acids: CASSLSRDEGEQYF. The chain combines TRBV28 with TRBJ2-7; tentatively, D is TRBD1 (5 bases). V lost 1 base, J lost 6 bases, and 13 bases lay in between. Germline CDR1 is MDHEN and CDR2 is SYDVKM. This CDR3 is 14 amino acids long. The variable domain in full, completed from reference TRBV28 and TRBJ2-7, reads DVKVTQSSRYLVKRTGEKVFLECVQDMDHENMFWYRQDPGLGLRLIYFSYDVKMKEKGDIPEGYSVSREKKERFSLILESASTNQTSMYLCASSLSRDEGEQYFGPGTRLTVT.

The J gene is TRBJ2-7, the V gene TRBV6-5, with 9 bases aligning to TRBD1. In germline, CDR1 is MNHEY, CDR2 SVGAGI. The CDR3 is made up of 13 amino acids. V shed 6 bases, J shed 8 bases, and the junction held 8 bases outside the gene matches. The CDR3 DNA reads as TGTGCCAGCAGCCCGATGGGACAGGGCCAGCAGTACTTC. It is translated as CASSPMGQGQQYF.

This clone was observed a handful of times. The chain combines TRBV11-2 with TRBJ2-7; 7 nucleotides line up with TRBD1. The V and J ends lost 4 bases and 4 bases, in that order; junction bases with no gene match: 10. This CDR3 comprises 15 residues. Germline V gives CDR1 SGHAT, CDR2 FQNNGV. Written as DNA, the CDR3 is TGTGCCAGCAGCTCGATCGACAGGGACACTTACGAGCAGTACTTC. This codes for CASSSIDRDTYEQYF.

This clone occurred once. The chain employs TRBV28 and TRBJ2-7; 10 bases are a match to TRBD1. J lost 2 bases, V lost 5 bases, and 3 bases had no gene match. The CDR3 length is 14 residues. Per the germline V gene, CDR1 is MDHEN and CDR2 is SYDVKM. CDR3 loop: CASSEGQGAYEQYF. Here the CDR3 DNA reads TGTGCCAGCAGTGAAGGACAGGGGGCCTACGAGCAGTACTTC.